The source of this T cell receptor beta chain is a study of shared clonotypes between healthy human individuals. Findings and limits, study-wide: An anticipated effect of sequencing depth on clonotype sharing among donors was recognized.

CDR1 is SEHNR and CDR2 is FQNEAQ in the germline V gene (reference sequence). The J segment lost 1 base and the V segment lost 4 bases, leaving 12 bases of the junction unmatched. The CDR3 loop spans 17 amino acids. This clone has a handful of counts. Antigen: not known. Every subset's genomic DNA went evenly onto several immunoSEQ plates. Data came from immunoSEQ multiplex PCR; TCRdb stores just in-frame clones and leaves some out. The sample lists around 990,000 clones, 77% occurring once. The chain joins TRBV7-9 to TRBJ1-2; 7 bases match TRBD1. This receptor was identified in a man aged 18 to 29 in good health. Some clones in this sample may be carry-over from other donors' samples. Sequences were obtained from memory CD4+ T cells from PBMCs. Indicated subset: CD45RA-negative fraction. The DNA of the CDR3 is TGTGCCAGCAGCTCTAGGGGGGACAGATTATTTAACTATGGCTACACCTTC. Amino acid sequence: CASSSRGDRLFNYGYTF.